This T cell receptor beta chain was documented in a study of early T cells in non-severe SARS-CoV-2 infection (dated by TCRdb to 2020 to 2023). In terms of the full investigation: Because TCR sequencing was done on bulk RNA from unsorted whole blood, the alpha and beta chains could not be paired.

This was a case-control study nested in a cohort of healthcare workers in London, UK, who had nasopharyngeal swab PCR tests and blood samples taken every week. Healthcare workers were enrolled in the week of the UK lockdown, from 23 to 31 March 2020, and were followed every week for up to roughly 15 weeks. This clonotype was seen more than once but under ten times. The antigen this receptor binds is unknown. One base away there is no much larger clone; base qualities are not given. Looking up the germline V gene yields CDR1 MDHEN and CDR2 SYDVKM. Trimming costs V 3 bases and J 3 bases, and their ends lie 6 bases apart. The CDR3 spans 12 residues, from the cysteine through the phenylalanine. The retained sequence is limited to the CDR3, 36 bases, with the frame set at the first base. Libraries were constructed by 5' RACE. The reads were generated on a NextSeq 500. In the TCR library protocol, unique molecular identifiers were attached to individual cDNA molecules to correct for PCR bias and sequencing error. Sequencing covered both TCR alpha and beta chains, and within each sample the abundances of alpha and beta sequences were tightly co-correlated. From the authors' description of their analysis: Decombinator V4 was used to annotate TCR sequences for V gene, J gene and CDR3. Expanded TCRs were defined as changing significantly between any two time points under a Poisson model with p below 0.0001. TCR abundances were normalised to the total number of TCRs sequenced per sample and expressed as counts per million. TRAV1-2 paired with TRAJ12, TRAJ20 or TRAJ33 defined MAIT TCRs, while TRAV10 paired with TRAJ18 defined iNKT TCRs. VDJdb, accessed on 1 November 2021, was searched for TCRs annotated for CMV, EBV and SARS-CoV-2, and TCRs annotated for more than one antigen were excluded. The raw public reads went through TCRdb reprocessing: fastp at Q25, MiXCR clone calling, in-frame beta chains kept. Rows with one shared CDR3 protein collapse into an entry with the most common genes and DNA. The V and J calls were not made by the authors but by TCRdb's processing. A total of approximately 47,000 distinct CDR3 sequences appear in this sample, roughly 6.2% of them only once. The top ten clones comprise about 7% of the sample.

Here is what the overall study found, with its caveats: VDJdb matching was skewed toward anti-spike CD8 responses and likely underestimated virus-specific expansions by missing private and CD4 specificities.

The sequencing used whole blood, collected at baseline. This sequence originates from an adult who was a healthcare worker with PCR-confirmed SARS-CoV-2 infection or an uninfected control (not recorded which). The V and J segments used are TRBV28 and TRBJ2-7; the D segment cannot be called with confidence. The CDR3 amino acid sequence is: CASSFVHYEQYF. The nucleotide sequence reads as follows: TGTGCCAGCAGTTTCGTCCACTACGAGCAGTACTTC.